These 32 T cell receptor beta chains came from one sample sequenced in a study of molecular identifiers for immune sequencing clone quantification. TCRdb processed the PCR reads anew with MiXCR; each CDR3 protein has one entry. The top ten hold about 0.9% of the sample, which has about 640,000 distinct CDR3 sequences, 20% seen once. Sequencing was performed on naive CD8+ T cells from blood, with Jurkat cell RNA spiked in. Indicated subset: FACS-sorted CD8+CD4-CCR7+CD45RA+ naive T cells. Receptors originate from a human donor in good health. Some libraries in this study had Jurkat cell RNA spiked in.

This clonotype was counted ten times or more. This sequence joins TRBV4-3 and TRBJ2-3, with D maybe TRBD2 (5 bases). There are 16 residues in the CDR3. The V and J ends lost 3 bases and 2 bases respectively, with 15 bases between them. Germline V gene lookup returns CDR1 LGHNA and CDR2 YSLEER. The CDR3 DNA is TGCGCCAGCAGCCAGGGTCGGCAGGAGGTCACAGATACGCAGTATTTT. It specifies CASSQGRQEVTDTQYF.

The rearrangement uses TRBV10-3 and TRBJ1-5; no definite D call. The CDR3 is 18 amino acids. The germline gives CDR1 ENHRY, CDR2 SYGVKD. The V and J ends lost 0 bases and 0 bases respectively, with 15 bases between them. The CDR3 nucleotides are TGTGCCATCAGTGAGTCGAAATCCGGACCCGGTAGCAATCAGCCCCAGCATTTT. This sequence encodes CAISESKSGPGSNQPQHF.

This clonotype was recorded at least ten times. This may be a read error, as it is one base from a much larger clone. CDR3 sequence: CASSLGDEQYF. The CDR3 coding sequence is TGTGCCAGCAGCTTAGGGGACGAGCAGTACTTC. The rearrangement joins TRBV27 to TRBJ2-7, with D possibly matching TRBD1 (5 bases). The CDR3 loop spans 11 amino acids. CDR1 and CDR2 (germline): MNHEY, SMNVEV (reference sequence). Trimming removed 6 bases at V and 5 bases at J, with 8 bases between.

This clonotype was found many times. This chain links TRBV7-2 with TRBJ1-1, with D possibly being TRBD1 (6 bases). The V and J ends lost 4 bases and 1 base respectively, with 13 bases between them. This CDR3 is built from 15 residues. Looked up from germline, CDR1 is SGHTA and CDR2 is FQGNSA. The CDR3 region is CASSSTGTWNTEAFF. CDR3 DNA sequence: TGTGCCAGCAGCTCTACAGGGACCTGGAACACTGAAGCTTTCTTT.

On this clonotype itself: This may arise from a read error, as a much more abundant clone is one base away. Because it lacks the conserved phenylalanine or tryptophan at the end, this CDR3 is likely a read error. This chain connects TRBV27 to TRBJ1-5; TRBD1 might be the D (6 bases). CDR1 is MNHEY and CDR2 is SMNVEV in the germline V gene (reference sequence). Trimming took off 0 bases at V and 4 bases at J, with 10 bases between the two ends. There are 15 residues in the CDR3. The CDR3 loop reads CASSLSGTSNQPQHS. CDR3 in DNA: TGTGCCAGCAGTTTATCCGGGACAAGTAATCAGCCCCAGCATTCT.

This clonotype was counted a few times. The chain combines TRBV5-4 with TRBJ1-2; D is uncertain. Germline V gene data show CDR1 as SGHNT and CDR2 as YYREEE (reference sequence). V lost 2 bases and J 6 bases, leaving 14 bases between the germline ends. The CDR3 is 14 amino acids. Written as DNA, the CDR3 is TGTGCCAGCAGCTTATGGGTCTCGTCTAATGGCTACACCTTC. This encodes CASSLWVSSNGYTF.

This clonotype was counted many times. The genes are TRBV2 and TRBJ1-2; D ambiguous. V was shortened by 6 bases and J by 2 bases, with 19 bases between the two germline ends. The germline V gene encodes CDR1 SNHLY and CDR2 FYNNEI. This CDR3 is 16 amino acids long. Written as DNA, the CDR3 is TGTGCCAGCAGCCCGGAGGCAGGCGTCGACAACTATGGCTACACCTTC. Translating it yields CASSPEAGVDNYGYTF.

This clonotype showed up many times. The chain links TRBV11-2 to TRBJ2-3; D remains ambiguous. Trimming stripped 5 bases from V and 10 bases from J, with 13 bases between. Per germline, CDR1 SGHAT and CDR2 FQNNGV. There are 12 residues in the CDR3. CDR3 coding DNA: TGTGCCAGCAGCACATGGAACTCCGCGCAGTATTTT. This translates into CASSTWNSAQYF.

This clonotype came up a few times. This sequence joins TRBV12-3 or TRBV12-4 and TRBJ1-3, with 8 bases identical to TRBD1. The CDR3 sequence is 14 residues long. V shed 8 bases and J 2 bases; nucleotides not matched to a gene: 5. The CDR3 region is CASAPTGAGNTIYF. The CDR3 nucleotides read TGTGCCAGCGCGCCGACAGGGGCTGGAAACACCATATATTTT.

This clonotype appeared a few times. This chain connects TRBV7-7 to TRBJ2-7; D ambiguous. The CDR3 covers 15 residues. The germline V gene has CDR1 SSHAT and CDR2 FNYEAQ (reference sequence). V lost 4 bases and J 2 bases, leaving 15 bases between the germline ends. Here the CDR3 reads CASSSPHLPTYEQYF. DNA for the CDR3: TGTGCCAGCAGCTCCCCGCACCTTCCAACCTACGAGCAGTACTTC.

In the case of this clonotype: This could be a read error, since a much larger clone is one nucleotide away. CDR3 coding DNA: TGTGCCAGTAGGCCCACGTGGGGGACCTACGGGCAGTACTTC. The encoded protein is CASRPTWGTYGQYF. V gene TRBV19 combines with J gene TRBJ2-7; D tentatively reads TRBD1 or TRBD2 (5 bases each). CDR1 LNHDA and CDR2 SQIVND come from the germline V gene (reference sequence). This CDR3 comprises 14 residues.

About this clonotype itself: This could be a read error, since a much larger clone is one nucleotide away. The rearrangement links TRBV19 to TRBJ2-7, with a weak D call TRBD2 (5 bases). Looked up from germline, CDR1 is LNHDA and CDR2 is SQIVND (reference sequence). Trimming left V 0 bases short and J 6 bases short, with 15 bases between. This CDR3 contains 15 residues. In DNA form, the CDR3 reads TGTGCCAGTAGTATAGAAGACGGAGGCCTTCTCGAGCAGTACTTC. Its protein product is CASSIEDGGLLEQYF.

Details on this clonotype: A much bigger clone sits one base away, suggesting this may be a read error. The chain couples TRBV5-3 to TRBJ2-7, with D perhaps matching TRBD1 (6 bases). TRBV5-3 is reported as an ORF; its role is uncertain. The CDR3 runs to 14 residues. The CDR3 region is CASSGADSPYEQCF. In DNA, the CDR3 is TGTGCCAGCAGCGGAGCGGACAGCCCCTACGAGCAGTGCTTC.

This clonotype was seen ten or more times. This CDR3 reads CASSQDGPSGTYEQYF. CDR3 sequence (DNA): TGTGCCAGCAGCCAAGATGGGCCTAGCGGGACGTACGAGCAGTACTTC. This chain connects TRBV4-2 to TRBJ2-7, with 9 bases aligning to TRBD2. CDR3 length equals 16 residues. Germline V CDR1 and CDR2: LGHNA, YNFKEQ. With V trimmed by 0 bases and J by 4 bases, 7 bases remained unmatched.

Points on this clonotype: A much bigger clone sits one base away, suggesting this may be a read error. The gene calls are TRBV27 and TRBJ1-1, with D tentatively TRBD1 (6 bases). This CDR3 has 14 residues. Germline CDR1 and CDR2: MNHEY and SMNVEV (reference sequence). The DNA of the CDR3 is TGTGCCAGCAGACTGGGAGGGGGTGACACTGAAGTTTTCTTT. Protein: CASRLGGGDTEVFF.

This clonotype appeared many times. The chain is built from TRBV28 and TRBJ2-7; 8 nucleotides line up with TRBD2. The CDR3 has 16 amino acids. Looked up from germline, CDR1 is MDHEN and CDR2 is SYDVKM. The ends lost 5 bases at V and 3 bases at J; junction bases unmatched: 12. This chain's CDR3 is CASSPGPSGSDYEQYF. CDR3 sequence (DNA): TGTGCCAGCAGTCCTGGACCTAGCGGGTCAGACTACGAGCAGTACTTC.

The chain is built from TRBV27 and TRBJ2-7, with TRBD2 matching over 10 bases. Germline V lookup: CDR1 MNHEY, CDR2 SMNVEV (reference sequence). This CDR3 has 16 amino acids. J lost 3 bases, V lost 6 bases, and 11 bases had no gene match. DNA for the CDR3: TGTGCCAGCAGCTACTCAGGACTAGCGGCCTACTACGAGCAGTACTTC. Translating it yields CASSYSGLAAYYEQYF.

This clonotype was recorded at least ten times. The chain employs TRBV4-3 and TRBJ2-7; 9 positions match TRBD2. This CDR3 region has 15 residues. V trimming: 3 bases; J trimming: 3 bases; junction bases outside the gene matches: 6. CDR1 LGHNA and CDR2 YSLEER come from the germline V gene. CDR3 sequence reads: CASSQDTSGFYEQYF. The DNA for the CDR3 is TGCGCCAGCAGCCAGGACACTAGCGGGTTCTACGAGCAGTACTTC.

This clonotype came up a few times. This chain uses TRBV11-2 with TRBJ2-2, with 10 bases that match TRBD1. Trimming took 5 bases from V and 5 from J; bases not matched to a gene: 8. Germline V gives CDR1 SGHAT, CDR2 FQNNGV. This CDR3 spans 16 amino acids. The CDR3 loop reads CASSPRTGGGTGELFF. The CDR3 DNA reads TGTGCCAGCAGCCCCCGGACAGGGGGAGGGACCGGGGAGCTGTTTTTT. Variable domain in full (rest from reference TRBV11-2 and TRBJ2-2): EAGVAQSPRYKIIEKRQSVAFWCNPISGHATLYWYQQILGQGPKLLIQFQNNGVVDDSQLPKDRFSAERLKGVDSTLKIQPAKLEDSAVYLCASSPRTGGGTGELFFGEGSRLTVL.

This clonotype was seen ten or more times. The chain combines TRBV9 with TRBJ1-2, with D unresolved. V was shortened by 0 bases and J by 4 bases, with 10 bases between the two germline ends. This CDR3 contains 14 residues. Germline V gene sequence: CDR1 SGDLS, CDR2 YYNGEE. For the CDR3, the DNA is TGTGCCAGCAGCGTAGCAGGCACCACCTATGGCTACACCTTC. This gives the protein CASSVAGTTYGYTF.

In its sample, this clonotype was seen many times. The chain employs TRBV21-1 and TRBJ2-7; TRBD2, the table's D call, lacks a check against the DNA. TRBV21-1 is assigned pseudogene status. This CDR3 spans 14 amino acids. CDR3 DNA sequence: TGTGCCAGCAGCAATCGCGAGGGTGCCTACGAGCAGTACTTC. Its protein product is CASSNREGAYEQYF.

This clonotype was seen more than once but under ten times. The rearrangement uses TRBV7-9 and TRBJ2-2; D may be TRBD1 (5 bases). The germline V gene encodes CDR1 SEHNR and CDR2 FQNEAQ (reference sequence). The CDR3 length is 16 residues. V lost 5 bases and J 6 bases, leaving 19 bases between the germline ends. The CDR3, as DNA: TGTGCCAGCAGCCTGTACCAGGGCCAGGGTGCCGGGGAGCTGTTTTTT. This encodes CASSLYQGQGAGELFF. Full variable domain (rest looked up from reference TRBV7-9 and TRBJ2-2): DTGVSQNPRHKITKRGQNVTFRCDPISEHNRLYWYRQTLGQGPEFLTYFQNEAQLEKSRLLSDRFSAERPKGSFSTLEIQRTEQGDSAMYLCASSLYQGQGAGELFFGEGSRLTVL.

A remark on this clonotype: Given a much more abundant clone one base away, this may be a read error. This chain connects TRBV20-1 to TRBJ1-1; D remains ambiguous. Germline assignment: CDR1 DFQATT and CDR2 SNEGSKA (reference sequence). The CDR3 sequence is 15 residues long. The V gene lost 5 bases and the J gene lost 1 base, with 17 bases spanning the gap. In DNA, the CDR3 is TGCAGTGCTCCTACCCCAAGGGCCACGAACACTGAAGCTTTCTTT. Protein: CSAPTPRATNTEAFF.

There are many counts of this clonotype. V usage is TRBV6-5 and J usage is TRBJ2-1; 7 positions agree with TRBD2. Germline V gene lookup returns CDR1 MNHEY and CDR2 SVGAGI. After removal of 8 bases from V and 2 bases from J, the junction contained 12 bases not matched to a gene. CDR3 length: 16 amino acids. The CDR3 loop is CASSYGRGYPYNEQFF. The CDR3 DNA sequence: TGTGCCAGCTCATATGGGCGGGGGTATCCCTACAATGAGCAGTTCTTC.

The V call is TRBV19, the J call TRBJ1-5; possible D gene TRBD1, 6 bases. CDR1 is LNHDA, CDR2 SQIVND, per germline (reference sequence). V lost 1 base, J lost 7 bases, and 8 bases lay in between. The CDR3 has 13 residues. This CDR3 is CASSIGTDQPQHF. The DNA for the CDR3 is TGTGCCAGTAGTATAGGGACAGACCAGCCCCAGCATTTT.

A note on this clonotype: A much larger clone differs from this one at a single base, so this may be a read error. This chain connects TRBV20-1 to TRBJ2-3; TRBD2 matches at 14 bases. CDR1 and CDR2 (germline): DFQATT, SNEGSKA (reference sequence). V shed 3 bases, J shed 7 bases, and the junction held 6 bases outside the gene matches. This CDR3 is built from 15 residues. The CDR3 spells CSASRTSGRMNTQYF. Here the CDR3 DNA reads TGCAGTGCTAGCAGGACTAGCGGGAGGATGAATACGCAGTATTTT.

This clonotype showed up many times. The CDR3 DNA reads as TGTGCCAGCAGTTTGGCCAGCTTCACAGATACGCAGTATTTT. The encoded protein is CASSLASFTDTQYF. J is TRBJ2-3 and V is TRBV12-3 or TRBV12-4, with D hard to call. V was clipped by 3 bases and J by 2 bases, with 9 bases between them. This CDR3 has 14 amino acids.

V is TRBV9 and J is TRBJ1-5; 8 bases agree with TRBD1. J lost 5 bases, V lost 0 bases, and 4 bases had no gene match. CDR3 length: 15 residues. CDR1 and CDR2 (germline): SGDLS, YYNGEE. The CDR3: CASSVGGQVDQPQHF. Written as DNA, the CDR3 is TGTGCCAGCAGCGTAGGGGGACAGGTGGATCAGCCCCAGCATTTT.

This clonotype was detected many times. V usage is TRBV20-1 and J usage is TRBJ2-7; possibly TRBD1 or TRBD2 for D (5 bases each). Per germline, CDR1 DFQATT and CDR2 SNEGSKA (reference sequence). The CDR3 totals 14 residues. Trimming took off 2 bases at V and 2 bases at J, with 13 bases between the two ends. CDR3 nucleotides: TGCAGTGCTAGACCACTAGTGGGACCCTACGAGCAGTACTTC. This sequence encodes CSARPLVGPYEQYF.

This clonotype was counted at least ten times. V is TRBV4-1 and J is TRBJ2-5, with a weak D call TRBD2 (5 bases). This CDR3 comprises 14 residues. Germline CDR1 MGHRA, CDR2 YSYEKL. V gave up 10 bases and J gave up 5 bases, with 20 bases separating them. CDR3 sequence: CATSAPGSRETQYF. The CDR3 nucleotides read TGCGCCACCTCAGCTCCGGGGTCCCGGGAGACCCAGTACTTC.

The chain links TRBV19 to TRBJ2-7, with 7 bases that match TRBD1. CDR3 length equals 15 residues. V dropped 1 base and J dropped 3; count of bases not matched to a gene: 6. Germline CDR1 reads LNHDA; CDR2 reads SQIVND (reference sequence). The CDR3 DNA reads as TGTGCCAGTAGTATAGCCGGGGCAGGGGGCTACGAGCAGTACTTC. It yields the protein CASSIAGAGGYEQYF.

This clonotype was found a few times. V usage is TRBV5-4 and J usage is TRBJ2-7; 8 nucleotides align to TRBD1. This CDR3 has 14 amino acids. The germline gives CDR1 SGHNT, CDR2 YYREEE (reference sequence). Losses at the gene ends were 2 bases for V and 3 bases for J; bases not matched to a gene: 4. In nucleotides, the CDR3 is TGTGCCAGCAGCTTACGGACAGGGTTCTACGAGCAGTACTTC. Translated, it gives CASSLRTGFYEQYF.